The 4 T cell receptor beta chains in this list originate from one sample, sequenced in a study of T-cell reconstitution after alpha-beta-depleted transplantation in children listed by TCRdb under 2016. Library construction relied on PCR. TCRdb lists the instrument as Illumina HiSeq 2500. To normalize quantification of the TCRbeta repertoire, the TCR libraries were built with molecular barcoding that relied on unique molecular identifiers. TCRdb redid the processing of the public reads, applying fastp at Q25 and MiXCR, and retained in-frame beta chains. Records with the same CDR3 protein are collapsed into one entry carrying the most frequent genes and DNA. Present in this sample are approximately 190,000 distinct CDR3 sequences, roughly 6.3% of which were seen just once. The top ten hold around 4.1% of the sample. The sample's treatment or condition label, in plain terms: allogeneic hematopoietic cell transplantation with graft depleted of TCRalphabeta T cells and CD19 B cells.

The material sequenced was PBMCs, taken before TCRalphabeta/CD19-depleted stem cell transplant. The receptors come from a girl less than two years old with combined immunodeficiency, due to receive a stem cell transplant.

There are many counts of this clonotype. V is TRBV5-1 and J is TRBJ2-3, with D unresolved. Germline CDR1 is SGHRS and CDR2 is YFSETQ. With 0 bases removed from V and 5 bases from J, the gap between germline ends came to 1 base. The CDR3 is made up of 11 amino acids. The CDR3 DNA is TGCGCCAGCAGCTTGGAAGATACGCAGTATTTT. It translates to CASSLEDTQYF.

This clonotype occurred many times. This chain uses TRBV15 with TRBJ2-1; no clear D gene. Germline loops: CDR1 LNHNV, CDR2 YYDKDF (reference sequence). V was pared by 1 base and J by 2 bases, with 12 bases between. The CDR3 is 16 amino acids. The CDR3 here is CATSRVPLETYNEQFF. CDR3 in DNA: TGTGCCACCAGCAGAGTTCCCCTAGAAACCTACAATGAGCAGTTCTTC. Full variable domain (missing parts from reference TRBV15 and TRBJ2-1): DAMVIQNPRYQVTQFGKPVTLSCSQTLNHNVMYWYQQKSSQAPKLLFHYYDKDFNNEADTPDNFQSRRPNTSFCFLDIRSPGLGDTAMYLCATSRVPLETYNEQFFGPGTRLTVL.

This clonotype was observed a few times. V usage is TRBV3-1 and J usage is TRBJ2-7; 11 bases fit TRBD1. This CDR3 is 15 amino acids long. Per the germline V gene, CDR1 is LGHDT and CDR2 is YNNKEL (reference sequence). V lost 0 bases, J lost 2 bases, and 0 bases stayed unmatched. CDR3 nucleotide sequence: TGTGCCAGCAGCCAAGAGGACAGGGGGCCCTACGAGCAGTACTTC. This sequence encodes CASSQEDRGPYEQYF.

This clonotype was seen ten or more times. V gene TRBV7-9 combines with J gene TRBJ2-1; either TRBD1 or TRBD2 may fit D (5 bases each). Germline CDR1 reads SEHNR; CDR2 reads FQNEAQ (reference sequence). The V and J ends lost 4 bases and 2 bases respectively, with 9 bases between them. CDR3 size: 14 residues. This CDR3 is CASSYVGPYNEQFF. The CDR3 region has the DNA TGTGCCAGCAGCTACGTGGGACCCTACAATGAGCAGTTCTTC. The whole variable domain, filled in from reference TRBV7-9 and TRBJ2-1, reads DTGVSQNPRHKITKRGQNVTFRCDPISEHNRLYWYRQTLGQGPEFLTYFQNEAQLEKSRLLSDRFSAERPKGSFSTLEIQRTEQGDSAMYLCASSYVGPYNEQFFGPGTRLTVL.